This is a list of T cell receptor beta chains from one sample in a study of control samples from healthy donors and cancer patients. Assay: immunoSEQ multiplex PCR; the TCRdb copy retains only in-frame clones and omits some. The table records some 120,000 clones, approximately 90% of them present only once. Sequenced material: blood. The receptors were sampled from a young woman in good health. CDR3s include the opening cysteine and the closing phenylalanine or tryptophan. D genes are given only for firm matches. Size tells how often a clone was seen (once, few, many) or the class of an expanded clone, and some rows leave it out.

CDR3: CATSEGGGVNEQFF
DNA: TGTGCCACCAGTGAAGGGGGGGGCGTAAATGAGCAGTTCTTC
V: TRBV24-1
J: TRBJ2-1
D: .
size: once

CDR3: CASKYSDSYEQYF
DNA: TGTGCCAGCAAGTATAGCGACTCCTACGAGCAGTACTTC
V: TRBV2
J: TRBJ2-7
D: .
size: .

CDR3: CAITYLGRLMNTEAFF
DNA: TGTGCCATCACTTACTTGGGCAGATTAATGAACACTGAAGCTTTCTTT
V: TRBV2
J: TRBJ1-1
D: .
size: few

CDR3: CASSQDNTEYQETQYF
DNA: TGTGCCAGCAGCCAAGACAACACAGAGTACCAAGAGACCCAGTACTTC
V: TRBV3-1/TRBV3-2
J: TRBJ2-5
D: .
size: .

CDR3: CASSPRVTSYEQYF
DNA: TGTGCCAGCAGCCCCCGGGTGACCTCCTACGAGCAGTACTTC
V: TRBV6-5
J: TRBJ2-7
D: .
size: .

CDR3: CASSLLVALNTGELFF
DNA: TGTGCCAGCAGCCTCCTGGTCGCACTGAACACCGGGGAGCTGTTTTTT
V: TRBV7-2
J: TRBJ2-2
D: .
size: .

CDR3: CASSSTGSNQPQHF
DNA: TGTGCCAGCAGTAGTACAGGGAGCAATCAGCCCCAGCATTTT
V: TRBV27
J: TRBJ1-5
D: .
size: .

CDR3: CASSVTGSLTDTQYF
DNA: TGTGCCAGCAGCGTTACGGGTTCACTTACAGATACGCAGTATTTT
V: TRBV9
J: TRBJ2-3
D: .
size: .

CDR3: CASSSHTDRVGETQYF
DNA: TGTGCCAGCAGTTCACACACCGACAGGGTAGGAGAGACCCAGTACTTC
V: TRBV28
J: TRBJ2-5
D: TRBD1
size: .

CDR3: CASSGGTGGYQETQYF
DNA: TGCGCCAGCAGCGGGGGGACAGGGGGATACCAAGAGACCCAGTACTTC
V: TRBV5-1
J: TRBJ2-5
D: TRBD1
size: .

CDR3: CAKNQPQHF
DNA: TGTGCCAAAAATCAGCCCCAGCATTTT
V: TRBV21-1
J: TRBJ1-5
D: .
size: .

CDR3: CASSLVGTNYGYTF
DNA: TGTGCCAGCAGCTTGGTAGGGACAAACTATGGCTACACCTTC
V: TRBV5-6
J: TRBJ1-2
D: .
size: .

CDR3: CASSPIRSSYEQYF
DNA: TGTGCCAGCTCACCGATCAGGAGCTCCTACGAGCAGTACTTC
V: TRBV18
J: TRBJ2-7
D: .
size: .

CDR3: CARKPAGDRDTGELFF
DNA: TGTGCCAGGAAACCGGCAGGGGACAGGGACACCGGGGAGCTGTTTTTT
V: TRBV9
J: TRBJ2-2
D: TRBD1
size: .

CDR3: CASASRDGSYEQYF
DNA: TGTGCCAGCGCTAGCCGGGACGGCTCCTACGAGCAGTACTTC
V: TRBV28
J: TRBJ2-7
D: .
size: .

CDR3: CASRGQMNTEAFF
DNA: TGTGCCAGCAGGGGACAGATGAACACTGAAGCTTTCTTT
V: TRBV2
J: TRBJ1-1
D: TRBD1
size: .

CDR3: CASSGTGVVRETQYF
DNA: TGTGCCAGCAGTGGGACAGGGGTGGTAAGAGAGACCCAGTACTTC
V: TRBV2
J: TRBJ2-5
D: TRBD1
size: .

CDR3: CASSRDSRRFF
DNA: TGTGCCAGCTCCCGGGACAGCCGCCGGTTCTTC
V: TRBV18
J: TRBJ2-1
D: TRBD1
size: once

CDR3: CASSQAGRTDLQRFF
DNA: TGTGCCAGCAGCCAGGCCGGTCGGACGGACTTGCAGAGGTTCTTC
V: TRBV14
J: TRBJ2-1
D: .
size: .

CDR3: CATSRLTGQSYEQYF
DNA: TGTGCCACCAGCAGACTTACGGGACAGTCCTACGAGCAGTACTTC
V: TRBV15
J: TRBJ2-7
D: TRBD1
size: .

CDR3: CASSLSGETYGYTF
DNA: TGTGCCAGCAGCTTGTCAGGGGAGACCTATGGCTACACCTTC
V: TRBV5-6
J: TRBJ1-2
D: .
size: .

CDR3: CASSNNQPQHF
DNA: TGTGCCAGCAGTAATAATCAGCCCCAGCATTTT
V: TRBV6-5
J: TRBJ1-5
D: .
size: .

CDR3: CASSLVDSDLSYEQYF
DNA: TGTGCCAGCAGCTTGGTCGACAGCGACCTTTCCTACGAGCAGTACTTC
V: TRBV5-6
J: TRBJ2-7
D: .
size: .

CDR3: CASSPSGREEETQYF
DNA: TGCGCCAGCAGCCCGAGCGGGAGGGAGGAGGAGACCCAGTACTTC
V: TRBV5-1
J: TRBJ2-5
D: TRBD2
size: .

CDR3: CSVGLPSGGADTQYF
DNA: TGCAGCGTTGGCCTCCCTAGCGGGGGGGCCGATACGCAGTATTTT
V: TRBV29-1
J: TRBJ2-3
D: TRBD2
size: .

CDR3: CASSHSGGLFGELFF
DNA: TGTGCCAGTAGTCATAGCGGGGGGCTCTTCGGGGAGCTGTTTTTT
V: TRBV19
J: TRBJ2-2
D: TRBD2
size: .

CDR3: CASSLGTGQRPPLHF
DNA: TGTGCCAGCAGCTTAGGGACAGGGCAACGTCCACCCCTCCACTTT
V: TRBV7-9
J: TRBJ1-6
D: TRBD1
size: .

CDR3: CASSLGTGFNEKLFF
DNA: TGTGCCAGCAGCCTCGGGACAGGGTTCAATGAAAAACTGTTTTTT
V: TRBV5-8
J: TRBJ1-4
D: TRBD1
size: .

CDR3: CASSSRTSGYTF
DNA: TGTGCCAGCAGCTCCCGGACGAGTGGCTACACCTTC
V: TRBV3-1/TRBV3-2
J: TRBJ1-2
D: .
size: .

CDR3: CASSLSWTGTYEQYF
DNA: TGTGCCAGCAGTTTATCGTGGACAGGTACCTACGAGCAGTACTTC
V: TRBV27
J: TRBJ2-7
D: TRBD1
size: .

CDR3: CASSLGRSGGGSSYEQYF
DNA: TGCGCCAGCAGCTTGGGACGGTCCGGCGGGGGTAGCTCCTACGAGCAGTACTTC
V: TRBV5-1
J: TRBJ2-7
D: TRBD2
size: .

CDR3: CASSPGVTGEQYF
DNA: TGTGCCAGCAGCCCCGGGGTTACCGGCGAGCAGTACTTC
V: TRBV7-6
J: TRBJ2-7
D: .
size: once

CDR3: CASSRSGLNSPLHF
DNA: TGTGCCAGCAGTAGGTCAGGCTTAAATTCACCCCTCCACTTT
V: TRBV25-1
J: TRBJ1-6
D: .
size: .

CDR3: CASSLRDRGNTIYF
DNA: TGTGCCAGCAGCCTGCGGGACAGGGGAAACACCATATATTTT
V: TRBV7-9
J: TRBJ1-3
D: TRBD1
size: .